A single sample gave rise to the 31 T cell receptor beta chains below, sequenced in a study of T cell responses to AZD1222 COVID-19 vaccine. Assay: immunoSEQ multiplex PCR; the TCRdb copy retains only in-frame clones and omits some. Of about 100,000 clones in the sample, 70% to 90% are singletons; the top ten hold 2.5%. The sequences come from peripheral blood, collected 28 days after the second AZD1222 dose. Every receptor here comes from an adult who received the AZD1222 COVID-19 vaccine.

This CDR3 is CASLRGWASTEAFF. The CDR3 region has the DNA TGTGCCAGCCTCAGGGGGTGGGCGTCAACTGAAGCTTTCTTT. This chain joins TRBV28 and TRBJ1-1, with 7 bases aligning to TRBD1. J was trimmed by 5 bases and V by 8 bases; bases with no gene match: 11. The CDR3 loop spans 14 amino acids. In germline, CDR1 is MDHEN, CDR2 SYDVKM. The variable domain in full, with the rest retrieved from reference TRBV28 and TRBJ1-1, is DVKVTQSSRYLVKRTGEKVFLECVQDMDHENMFWYRQDPGLGLRLIYFSYDVKMKEKGDIPEGYSVSREKKERFSLILESASTNQTSMYLCASLRGWASTEAFFGQGTRLTVV.

This clone was counted once. V is TRBV5-5 and J is TRBJ1-4; 8 positions agree with TRBD1. Germline CDR1 is SGHKS and CDR2 is YYEKEE (reference sequence). This CDR3 is built from 18 residues. After removal of 3 bases from V and 3 bases from J, the junction contained 13 bases not matched to a gene. Written as DNA, the CDR3 is TGTGCCAGCAGCTCGGGGCAGGGGGCAACCAACTCTAATGAAAAACTGTTTTTT. Translation: CASSSGQGATNSNEKLFF.

This clone was detected only a few times. The CDR3 sequence: CASSYSSGLNTEAFF. The CDR3 DNA reads as TGTGCCAGCAGTTACTCGTCCGGATTGAACACTGAAGCTTTCTTT. The chain uses TRBV6-5 and TRBJ1-1, with D hard to call. V dropped 0 bases and J dropped 0 bases, with 8 bases sitting between them. Germline CDR1 MNHEY, CDR2 SVGAGI. The CDR3 has 15 amino acids.

This clone was recorded a few times. The chain combines TRBV19 with TRBJ1-5; D remains ambiguous. Germline V gene lookup returns CDR1 LNHDA and CDR2 SQIVND (reference sequence). V was clipped by 7 bases and J by 3 bases, with 19 bases between them. This CDR3 is 16 amino acids long. CDR3 loop: CASTPKYSSINQPQHF. The CDR3 nucleotides read TGTGCCAGTACCCCCAAATATTCTTCCATCAATCAGCCCCAGCATTTT.

The chain employs TRBV28 and TRBJ1-2, with a weak D call TRBD1 (6 bases). V gave up 3 bases and J gave up 4 bases, with 9 bases separating them. This CDR3 spans 13 amino acids. The germline CDR1 and CDR2 sequences are MDHEN and SYDVKM. The CDR3 loop reads CASSFSQGYGYTF. The CDR3 coding sequence is TGTGCCAGCAGTTTTTCACAGGGCTATGGCTACACCTTC.

J is TRBJ1-1 and V is TRBV6-5; D perhaps matches TRBD1 (6 bases). The CDR3 is made up of 15 amino acids. Germline V lookup: CDR1 MNHEY, CDR2 SVGAGI. The V end lost 0 bases, the J end lost 3 bases, and 11 bases lay between the germline ends. As DNA, the CDR3 is TGTGCCAGCAGTTACTCGGGGGGCCACGACACTGAAGCTTTCTTT. Its protein is CASSYSGGHDTEAFF.

This chain uses TRBV5-1 with TRBJ2-1; D is ambiguous. Trimming took off 5 bases at V and 6 bases at J, with 6 bases between the two ends. CDR1 and CDR2 (germline): SGHRS, YFSETQ. This CDR3 contains 11 residues. CDR3 protein: CASRFVNEQFF. CDR3 DNA: TGCGCCAGCAGGTTTGTCAATGAGCAGTTCTTC.

J is TRBJ1-2 and V is TRBV19, with 9 nucleotides matching TRBD1. V was pared by 3 bases and J by 7 bases, with 9 bases of the junction left unmatched. CDR1 is LNHDA, CDR2 SQIVND, per germline (reference sequence). This CDR3 is built from 15 residues. The DNA of the CDR3 is TGTGCCAGTAGTATTGGGGACAGGGCAACGCTTGGCTACACCTTC. Translating it yields CASSIGDRATLGYTF.

This rearrangement joins TRBV2 to TRBJ2-1; TRBD2 matches at 14 bases. Germline CDR1 is SNHLY and CDR2 is FYNNEI. CDR3 length: 17 residues. J was trimmed by 7 bases and V by 7 bases; bases with no gene match: 12. The CDR3 sequence: CASTGTSGSFIGNEQFF. For the CDR3, the DNA is TGTGCCAGCACCGGGACTAGCGGGAGTTTTATAGGAAATGAGCAGTTCTTC.

This rearrangement joins TRBV10-3 to TRBJ1-2; 10 positions agree with TRBD1. The CDR3 is 18 residues long. V lost 7 bases, J lost 2 bases, and 16 bases stayed unmatched. From germline, CDR1 is ENHRY and CDR2 SYGVKD. The CDR3 DNA reads TGTGCCATCAAGATCGGAACCGGGACAGGGGTTTTCAACTATGGCTACACCTTC. Protein: CAIKIGTGTGVFNYGYTF.

This chain joins TRBV9 and TRBJ2-1, with 8 bases that match TRBD1. Germline CDR1 and CDR2: SGDLS and YYNGEE. This CDR3 contains 14 residues. The trim removed 4 bases at V and 2 bases at J, leaving 2 bases unmatched. The CDR3: CASSRTGTYNEQFF. CDR3 sequence (DNA): TGTGCCAGCAGCCGGACAGGGACCTACAATGAGCAGTTCTTC. Full variable domain (rest looked up from reference TRBV9 and TRBJ2-1): DSGVTQTPKHLITATGQRVTLRCSPRSGDLSVYWYQQSLDQGLQFLIQYYNGEERAKGNILERFSAQQFPDLHSELNLSSLELGDSALYFCASSRTGTYNEQFFGPGTRLTVL.

The chain carries TRBV7-3 and TRBJ2-3; 12 nucleotides agree with TRBD1. The V gene end was trimmed by 2 bases and the J gene end by 6 bases; junction bases not matched to a gene: 3. This CDR3 is built from 15 residues. CDR1 SGHTA and CDR2 FQGTGA come from the germline V gene. CDR3 in amino acids: CASSLPGTGGDTQYF. The DNA for the CDR3 is TGTGCCAGCAGCTTACCCGGGACAGGGGGCGATACGCAGTATTTT.

This clone has a handful of counts. The chain couples TRBV28 to TRBJ2-3, with D possibly TRBD1 on 6 matching bases. V was trimmed by 1 base and J by 2 bases, leaving 10 bases between them. Germline V gives CDR1 MDHEN, CDR2 SYDVKM. The CDR3 loop spans 15 amino acids. The CDR3 reads CASSLFQGSTDTQYF. CDR3 DNA: TGTGCCAGCAGTTTATTTCAGGGGTCCACAGATACGCAGTATTTT.

The rearrangement joins TRBV15 to TRBJ1-2, with a weak D call TRBD1 (5 bases). In germline, CDR1 is LNHNV, CDR2 YYDKDF (reference sequence). This CDR3 contains 14 residues. V was shortened by 1 base and J by 4 bases, with 10 bases between the two germline ends. DNA for the CDR3: TGTGCCACCAGCAGAGCGGGGGAATCCTATGGCTACACCTTC. Translation gives CATSRAGESYGYTF.

This chain uses TRBV5-1 with TRBJ1-1; the D gene is possibly TRBD1 (5 bases). Germline V gene sequence: CDR1 SGHRS, CDR2 YFSETQ. The V end lost 2 bases, the J end lost 0 bases, and 8 bases lay between the germline ends. CDR3 length: 14 amino acids. This chain's CDR3 is CASSFGAMNTEAFF. The CDR3 DNA reads as TGCGCCAGCAGCTTCGGGGCCATGAACACTGAAGCTTTCTTT.

The chain has TRBV11-2 and TRBJ2-5; 7 bases are shared with TRBD2. The CDR3 is 15 residues long. J gave up 4 bases and V 5 bases, and 10 bases lay outside the gene matches. Germline V lookup: CDR1 SGHAT, CDR2 FQNNGV. CDR3 loop: CASSDPSWGGETQYF. The CDR3 nucleotides are TGTGCCAGCAGCGACCCCTCATGGGGGGGAGAGACCCAGTACTTC.

V usage is TRBV2 and J usage is TRBJ1-5; a weak D match, TRBD1 (6 bases). This CDR3 has 16 amino acids. Trimming cost V 4 bases and J 4 bases, with 17 bases left between them. Germline assignment: CDR1 SNHLY and CDR2 FYNNEI. The CDR3 nucleotides read TGTGCCAGCAGTGGAATCCGGGACACTGATAATCAGCCCCAGCATTTT. Its protein product is CASSGIRDTDNQPQHF.

The chain links TRBV28 to TRBJ1-2; D not certain. Per the germline V gene, CDR1 is MDHEN and CDR2 is SYDVKM. The CDR3 sequence is 15 residues long. Trimming cost V 1 base and J 4 bases, with 13 bases left between them. As DNA, the CDR3 is TGTGCCAGCAGTTTATCCGGGGTAATCAGCTATGGCTACACCTTC. Translation gives CASSLSGVISYGYTF.

The chain joins TRBV27 to TRBJ1-4; a weak D match, TRBD1 (5 bases). This CDR3 contains 15 residues. The V end lost 3 bases, the J end lost 7 bases, and 15 bases lay between the germline ends. Germline assignment: CDR1 MNHEY and CDR2 SMNVEV (reference sequence). Here the CDR3 DNA reads TGTGCCAGCAGTTTGGTGGGGGTGGGGACTGAAAAACTGTTTTTT. It codes for CASSLVGVGTEKLFF.

The chain is built from TRBV6-1 and TRBJ2-1; D gene unclear. The CDR3 runs 12 residues. V shed 1 base and J shed 6 bases, with 4 bases lying between them. The V gene's germline CDR1 is MNHNS and CDR2 SASEGT. CDR3 sequence (DNA): TGTGCCAGCAGTGAAGACCCCAATGAGCAGTTCTTC. Translating gives CASSEDPNEQFF.

The V gene is TRBV3-1 (or the pseudogene TRBV3-2), the J gene TRBJ2-1; tentative D call: TRBD2 (5 bases). CDR1 and CDR2 (germline): LGHDT, YNNKEL (reference sequence). The length of the CDR3 is 14 residues. V gave up 5 bases and J gave up 9 bases, with 17 bases separating them. The CDR3 reads CASSVEALAAEQFF. Written as DNA, the CDR3 is TGTGCCAGCAGCGTCGAAGCTCTAGCCGCTGAGCAGTTCTTC.

This sequence joins TRBV6-6 and TRBJ2-7; the match to TRBD2 covers 10 bases. Germline values: CDR1 MNHNY, CDR2 SVGAGI (reference sequence). V lost 7 bases and J lost 0; bases outside the gene matches: 6. The CDR3 totals 15 residues. The CDR3 bases are TGTGCCAGCATAAAGGAGCGGGAGGGCTCCTACGAGCAGTACTTC. Amino acids: CASIKEREGSYEQYF.

This rearrangement joins TRBV6-1 to TRBJ1-1; maybe TRBD1 (6 bases). V shed 2 bases and J shed 2 bases, with 9 bases lying between them. The CDR3 sequence is 14 residues long. Germline values: CDR1 MNHNS, CDR2 SASEGT. CDR3 coding DNA: TGTGCCAGCAGTGAAACAGGGACAAACACTGAAGCTTTCTTT. It is translated as CASSETGTNTEAFF.

The chain combines TRBV2 with TRBJ1-4; 11 positions match TRBD1. CDR1 SNHLY and CDR2 FYNNEI come from the germline V gene. The V segment lost 7 bases and the J segment 3 bases; nucleotides outside the gene matches: 4. The CDR3 covers 15 residues. The CDR3 loop is CASIRDRGSNEKLFF. CDR3 bases: TGTGCCAGCATCCGGGACAGGGGGTCTAATGAAAAACTGTTTTTT.

V is TRBV18 and J is TRBJ2-7; D not resolved. Germline assignment: CDR1 KGHSH and CDR2 LQKENI. V lost 5 bases and J 0 bases, leaving 5 bases between the germline ends. The CDR3 length is 12 residues. CDR3 nucleotides: TGTGCCAGCTCATTGGACTCCTACGAGCAGTACTTC. Protein sequence: CASSLDSYEQYF.

This clone was recorded only once. This chain connects TRBV30 to TRBJ1-1, with D possibly being TRBD1 (6 bases). CDR1 is GTSNPN, CDR2 SVGIG, per germline (reference sequence). This CDR3 is built from 15 residues. Trimming took 4 bases from V and 4 from J, leaving 19 bases between them. CDR3 coding DNA: TGTGCCTGGATGACAGGACGGGCCCATGGCACTGAAGCTTTCTTT. It codes for CAWMTGRAHGTEAFF.

This CDR3 is CASSDGGPGANVLTF. CDR3 nucleotide sequence: TGTGCCAGTAGTGATGGGGGGCCCGGGGCCAACGTCCTGACTTTC. V and J are TRBV19 and TRBJ2-6; D possibly uses TRBD1 or TRBD2 (6 bases each). CDR3 length: 15 residues. The germline V and J ends were trimmed by 5 bases and 4 bases, with 12 bases remaining between them. Germline CDR1 LNHDA, CDR2 SQIVND (reference sequence). Together with reference TRBV19 and TRBJ2-6, the CDR3 gives the full variable domain: DGGITQSPKYLFRKEGQNVTLSCEQNLNHDAMYWYRQDPGQGLRLIYYSQIVNDFQKGDIAEGYSVSREKKESFPLTVTSAQKNPTAFYLCASSDGGPGANVLTFGAGSRLTVL.

The sample holds one count of this clone. This chain links TRBV7-2 with TRBJ2-4; D assignment may be TRBD1 or TRBD2 (5 bases each). This CDR3 is built from 15 residues. Trimming shortened V by 2 bases and J by 3 bases, and 11 bases separated the two germline ends. The germline V gene has CDR1 SGHTA and CDR2 FQGNSA. This CDR3 reads CASSLPVGGKNIQYF. CDR3 in DNA: TGTGCCAGCAGCTTACCCGTTGGGGGCAAAAACATTCAGTACTTC.

In DNA, the CDR3 is TGCGCCAGCAGTGAGTCGGTTTCTGAAAAACTGTTTTTT. Translated: CASSESVSEKLFF. V usage is TRBV10-2 and J usage is TRBJ1-4; no reliable D call. V was clipped by 0 bases and J by 7 bases, with 6 bases between them. The CDR3 consists of 13 residues. Germline assignment: CDR1 WSHSY and CDR2 SAAADI.

V gene TRBV3-1 (or the pseudogene TRBV3-2) combines with J gene TRBJ1-5, with 8 nucleotides matching TRBD1. Per the germline V gene, CDR1 is LGHDT and CDR2 is YNNKEL (reference sequence). Unmatched junction bases numbered 8, after V lost 6 bases and J lost 4 bases. The CDR3 is 15 amino acids. The CDR3 protein is CASSPGTGQNQPQHF. The CDR3 DNA is TGTGCCAGCAGTCCCGGGACAGGCCAAAATCAGCCCCAGCATTTT.

The genes are TRBV7-3 and TRBJ1-1; D unclear. Germline V gives CDR1 SGHTA, CDR2 FQGTGA. Deletions cut 2 bases from V and 1 base from J, with 5 bases between. The CDR3 is 13 residues long. CDR3 DNA: TGTGCCAGCAGCTTATTCCAGAACACTGAAGCTTTCTTT. It is translated as CASSLFQNTEAFF. Full variable domain (remainder filled in from reference TRBV7-3 and TRBJ1-1): GAGVSQTPSNKVTEKGKYVELRCDPISGHTALYWYRQSLGQGPEFLIYFQGTGAADDSGLPNDRFFAVRPEGSVSTLKIQRTERGDSAVYLCASSLFQNTEAFFGQGTRLTVV.